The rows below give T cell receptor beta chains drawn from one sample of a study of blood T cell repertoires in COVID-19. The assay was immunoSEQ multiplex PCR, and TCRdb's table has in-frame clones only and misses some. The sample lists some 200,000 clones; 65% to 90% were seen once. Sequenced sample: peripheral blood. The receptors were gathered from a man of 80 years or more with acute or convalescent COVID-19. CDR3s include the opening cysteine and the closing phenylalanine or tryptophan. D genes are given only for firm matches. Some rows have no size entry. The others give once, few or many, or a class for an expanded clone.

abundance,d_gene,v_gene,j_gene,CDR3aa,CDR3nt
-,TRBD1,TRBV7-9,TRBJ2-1,CASRDGQGAYNEQFF,TGTGCCAGCAGGGACGGACAGGGGGCTTACAATGAGCAGTTCTTC
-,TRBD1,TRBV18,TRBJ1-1,CASSRDDRGYAFF,TGTGCCAGCTCCCGGGACGACAGGGGTTACGCTTTCTTT
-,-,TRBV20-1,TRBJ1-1,CSAQEDTEAFF,TGCAGTGCACAAGAAGACACTGAAGCTTTCTTT
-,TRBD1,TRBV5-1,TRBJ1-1,CASSGTGGDTEAFF,TGCGCCAGCAGCGGTACAGGGGGTGACACTGAAGCTTTCTTT
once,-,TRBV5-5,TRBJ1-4,CASSLHGTTTNEKLFF,TGTGCCAGCAGCTTGCATGGGACAACAACTAATGAAAAACTGTTTTTT
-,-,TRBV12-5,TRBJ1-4,CASGLVMEVAGVNEKLFF,TGTGCTAGTGGTTTGGTAATGGAAGTCGCGGGAGTTAATGAAAAACTGTTTTTT
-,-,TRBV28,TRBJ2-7,CATQLEGGSYEQYF,TGTGCCACCCAGTTGGAAGGGGGTTCCTACGAGCAGTACTTC
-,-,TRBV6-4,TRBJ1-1,CASSDRSNTEAFF,TGTGCCAGCAGTGACCGGTCCAACACTGAAGCTTTCTTT
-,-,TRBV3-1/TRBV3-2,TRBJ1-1,CASSPRRASMNTEAFF,TGTGCCAGCAGCCCTCGGCGGGCGTCCATGAACACTGAAGCTTTCTTT
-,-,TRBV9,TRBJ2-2,CASSVGSQNTGELFF,TGTGCCAGCAGCGTAGGAAGCCAGAACACCGGGGAGCTGTTTTTT
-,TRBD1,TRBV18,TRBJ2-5,CASSPRTGDGETQYF,TGTGCCAGCTCACCCAGGACAGGGGACGGGGAGACCCAGTACTTC
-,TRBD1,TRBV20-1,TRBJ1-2,CSASSLGQQTNNYGYTF,TGCAGTGCTAGTTCGTTGGGACAGCAAACCAACAACTATGGCTACACCTTC
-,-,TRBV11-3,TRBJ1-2,CASDRSPSGYTF,TGTGCCAGCGACAGGTCCCCTAGTGGCTACACCTTC
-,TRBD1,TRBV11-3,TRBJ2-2,CASSWGQGGTGELFF,TGTGCCAGCAGTTGGGGACAGGGAGGCACCGGGGAGCTGTTTTTT
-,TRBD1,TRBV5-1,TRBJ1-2,CASSLDGQGGYGYTF,TGCGCCAGCAGCTTAGACGGACAGGGGGGTTATGGCTACACCTTC